These 4 T cell receptor beta chains originate from one sample sequenced in a study of T-cell reconstitution after alpha-beta-depleted transplantation in children. Preparation of the TCRbeta library involved a method that used unique molecular identifiers. TCRdb passed the PCR reads through MiXCR, listing each CDR3 protein once. The table lists around 230,000 distinct CDR3 sequences, approximately 15% of them singletons, with around 45% in the top ten. The material was PBMCs, mostly from graft donor cells, obtained 360 days after TCRalphabeta/CD19-depleted stem cell transplant. The source of these receptors is a male patient between 2 and 15 years old who had a stem cell transplant for acute lymphoblastic leukemia, so the T cells may come from the graft donor.

V usage is TRBV4-1 and J usage is TRBJ2-7; TRBD1 is a possible D gene (5 bases). Germline V gene lookup returns CDR1 MGHRA and CDR2 YSYEKL. V was cut by 0 bases and J by 0 bases, with 12 bases left in between. This CDR3 spans 16 amino acids. The CDR3 bases are TGCGCCAGCAGCCAAGAAGAAGGGGCTCGCTCCTACGAGCAGTACTTC. It specifies CASSQEEGARSYEQYF.

This chain joins TRBV2 and TRBJ2-5, with D possibly matching TRBD2 (6 bases). Trimming took off 7 bases at V and 5 bases at J, with 11 bases between the two ends. CDR1 is SNHLY, CDR2 FYNNEI, per germline. CDR3 length: 12 residues. CDR3 sequence reads: CASTAGWETQYF. CDR3 DNA sequence: TGTGCCAGCACTGCGGGGTGGGAGACCCAGTACTTC. The entire variable domain, with the rest obtained from reference TRBV2 and TRBJ2-5, is as follows: EPEVTQTPSHQVTQMGQEVILRCVPISNHLYFYWYRQILGQKVEFLVSFYNNEISEKSEIFDDQFSVERPDGSNFTLKIRSTKLEDSAMYFCASTAGWETQYFGPGTRLLVL.

This clonotype was observed a few times. The chain combines TRBV10-3 with TRBJ2-3; 10 nucleotides agree with TRBD2. The CDR3 contains 13 residues. V gave up 7 bases and J gave up 4 bases; unmatched junction bases: 2. Germline V CDR1 and CDR2: ENHRY, SYGVKD. The CDR3 protein is CAITSGGADTQYF. Written as DNA, the CDR3 is TGTGCCATCACTAGCGGGGGAGCAGATACGCAGTATTTT.

The chain joins TRBV11-3 to TRBJ2-1; D unclear. The CDR3 length is 15 residues. Germline V CDR1 and CDR2: SGHNT, YENEEA. The V end was cut by 4 bases, the J end by 3 bases, with 13 bases between. The CDR3 here is CASSSSDTNYNEQFF. The CDR3 DNA reads as TGTGCCAGCAGCTCATCTGATACTAACTACAATGAGCAGTTCTTC.